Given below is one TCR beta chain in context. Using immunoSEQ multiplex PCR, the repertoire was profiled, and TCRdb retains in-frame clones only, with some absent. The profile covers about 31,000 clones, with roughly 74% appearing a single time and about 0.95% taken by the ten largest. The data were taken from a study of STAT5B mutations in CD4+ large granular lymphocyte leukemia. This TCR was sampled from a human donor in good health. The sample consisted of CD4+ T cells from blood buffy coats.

The CDR3 here is CASSWDRVLGGYTF. The CDR3 DNA is TGTGCCAGCAGCTGGGACAGAGTTTTAGGGGGCTACACCTTC. The J gene is TRBJ1-2, the V gene TRBV5-6; 7 bases match TRBD1. This CDR3 is built from 14 residues. Germline trimming cut 3 bases from V and 8 bases from J; bases unmatched to any gene: 10. Germline CDR1 reads SGHDT; CDR2 reads YYEEEE. Full variable domain (rest looked up from reference TRBV5-6 and TRBJ1-2): DAGVTQSPTHLIKTRGQQVTLRCSPKSGHDTVSWYQQALGQGPQFIFQYYEEEERQRGNFPDRFSGHQFPNYSSELNVNALLLGDSALYLCASSWDRVLGGYTFGSGTRLTVV.